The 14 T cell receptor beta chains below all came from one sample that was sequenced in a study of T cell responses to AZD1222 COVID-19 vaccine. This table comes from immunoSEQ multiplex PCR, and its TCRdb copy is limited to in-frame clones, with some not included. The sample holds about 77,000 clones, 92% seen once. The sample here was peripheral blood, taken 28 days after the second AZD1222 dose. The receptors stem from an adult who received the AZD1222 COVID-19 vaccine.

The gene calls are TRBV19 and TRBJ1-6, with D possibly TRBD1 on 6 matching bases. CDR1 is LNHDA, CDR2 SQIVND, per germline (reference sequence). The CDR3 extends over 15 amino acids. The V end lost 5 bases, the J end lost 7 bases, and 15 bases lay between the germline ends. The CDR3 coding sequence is TGTGCCAGTAGTCTCCTGAAGCAGGGGAATTCACCCCTCCACTTT. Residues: CASSLLKQGNSPLHF.

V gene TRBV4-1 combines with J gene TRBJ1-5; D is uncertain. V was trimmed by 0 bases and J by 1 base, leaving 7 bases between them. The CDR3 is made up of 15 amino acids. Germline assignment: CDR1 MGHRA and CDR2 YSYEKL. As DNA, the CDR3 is TGCGCCAGCAGCCAAGAGATGTTGAGCAATCAGCCCCAGCATTTT. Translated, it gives CASSQEMLSNQPQHF.

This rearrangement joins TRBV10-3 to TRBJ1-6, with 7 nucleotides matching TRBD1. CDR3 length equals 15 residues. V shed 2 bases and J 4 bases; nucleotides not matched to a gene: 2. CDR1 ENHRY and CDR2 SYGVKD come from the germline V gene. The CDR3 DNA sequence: TGTGCCATCAGTGAGAGGGACAGATATAATTCACCCCTCCACTTT. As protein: CAISERDRYNSPLHF.

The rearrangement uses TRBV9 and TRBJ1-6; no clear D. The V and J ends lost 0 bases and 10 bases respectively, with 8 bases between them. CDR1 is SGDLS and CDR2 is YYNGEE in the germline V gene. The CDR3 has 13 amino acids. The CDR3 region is CASSVGRESPLHF. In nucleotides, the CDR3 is TGTGCCAGCAGCGTAGGGAGGGAGTCACCCCTCCACTTT.

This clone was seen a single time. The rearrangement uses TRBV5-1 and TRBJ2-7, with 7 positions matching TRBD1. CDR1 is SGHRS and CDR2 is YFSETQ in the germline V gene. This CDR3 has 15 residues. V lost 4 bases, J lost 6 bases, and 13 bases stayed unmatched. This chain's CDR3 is CASSGQQGMWAEQYF. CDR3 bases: TGCGCCAGCAGCGGCCAACAGGGGATGTGGGCCGAGCAGTACTTC.

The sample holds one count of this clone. The CDR3 spells CASSLARDRNYGYTF. DNA of the CDR3: TGTGCCAGCAGCTTAGCTCGGGACAGGAACTATGGCTACACCTTC. The gene calls are TRBV7-9 and TRBJ1-2, with 8 bases identical to TRBD1. CDR3 length equals 15 residues. V lost 0 bases to trimming and J lost 2 bases; unmatched junction nucleotides: 2. CDR1 is SEHNR and CDR2 is FQNEAQ in the germline V gene (reference sequence).

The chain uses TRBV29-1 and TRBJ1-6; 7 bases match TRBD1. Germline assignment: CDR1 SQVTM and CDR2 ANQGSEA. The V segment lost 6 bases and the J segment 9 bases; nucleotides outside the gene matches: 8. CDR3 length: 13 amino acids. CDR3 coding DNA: TGCAGCGTAAGCACAGGGGACCGTTCACCCCTCCACTTT. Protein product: CSVSTGDRSPLHF.

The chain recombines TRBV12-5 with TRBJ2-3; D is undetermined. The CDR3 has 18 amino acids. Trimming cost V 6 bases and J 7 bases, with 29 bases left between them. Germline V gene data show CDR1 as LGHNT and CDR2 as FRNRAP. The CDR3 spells CASGTSRKDEGAPHTQYF. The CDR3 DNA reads TGTGCTAGTGGCACTTCCCGAAAGGACGAAGGAGCTCCGCATACGCAGTATTTT.

The DNA for the CDR3 is TGTGCCAGCAGCCCGACCAGGGGTCAGCCCCAGCATTTT. Protein sequence: CASSPTRGQPQHF. The chain combines TRBV6-2 or TRBV6-3 with TRBJ1-5, with TRBD1 as a possible D gene (6 bases). V lost 6 bases to trimming and J lost 6 bases, with 12 bases between them. This CDR3 has 13 amino acids. CDR1 and CDR2 from the germline V gene are MNHEY and SVGEGT.

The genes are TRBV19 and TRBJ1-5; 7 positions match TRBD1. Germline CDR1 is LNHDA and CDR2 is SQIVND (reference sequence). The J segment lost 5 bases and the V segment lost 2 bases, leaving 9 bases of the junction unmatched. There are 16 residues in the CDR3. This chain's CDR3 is CASSIFTGETDQPQHF. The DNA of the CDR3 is TGTGCCAGTAGTATATTTACAGGGGAGACCGATCAGCCCCAGCATTTT.

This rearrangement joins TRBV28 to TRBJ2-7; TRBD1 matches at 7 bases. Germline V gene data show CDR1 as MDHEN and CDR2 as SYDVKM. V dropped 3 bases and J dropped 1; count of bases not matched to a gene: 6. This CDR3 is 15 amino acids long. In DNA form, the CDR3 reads TGTGCCAGCAGTTTTCCGACAGGGCTTTCCTACGAGCAGTACTTC. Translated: CASSFPTGLSYEQYF.

CDR3 nucleotide sequence: TGTGCCAGCAGTTTCGGGACTAGCGGGAGGGGCACCGGGGAGCTGTTTTTT. As protein: CASSFGTSGRGTGELFF. The V and J genes are TRBV28 and TRBJ2-2; 16 nucleotides align to TRBD2. The CDR3 totals 17 residues. The J segment lost 4 bases and the V segment lost 3 bases, leaving 2 bases of the junction unmatched. Germline V gives CDR1 MDHEN, CDR2 SYDVKM.

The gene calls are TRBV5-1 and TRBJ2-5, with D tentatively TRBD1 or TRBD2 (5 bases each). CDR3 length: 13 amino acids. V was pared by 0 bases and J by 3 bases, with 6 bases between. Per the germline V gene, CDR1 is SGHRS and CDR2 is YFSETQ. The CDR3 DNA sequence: TGCGCCAGCAGCTTGGGAGGGGAAGAGACCCAGTACTTC. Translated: CASSLGGEETQYF.

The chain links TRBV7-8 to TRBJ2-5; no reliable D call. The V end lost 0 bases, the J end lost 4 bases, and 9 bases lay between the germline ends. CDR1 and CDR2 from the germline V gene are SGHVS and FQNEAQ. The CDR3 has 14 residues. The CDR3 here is CASSLAPVGETQYF. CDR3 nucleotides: TGTGCCAGCAGCTTAGCGCCGGTTGGAGAGACCCAGTACTTC.